This T cell receptor beta chain was documented in a study of blood T cell repertoires in COVID-19. Data came from immunoSEQ multiplex PCR; TCRdb stores just in-frame clones and leaves some out. The table lists more than 150,000 clones, roughly 82% of them singletons, with approximately 10% in the top ten. The clonotype comes from a woman aged 50 to 60 with acute or convalescent COVID-19. The sample comprised peripheral blood.

The CDR3 DNA is TGTGCCAGCAGCTTAGGGACAGCTAGTACCTATAATTCACCCCTCCACTTT. Translated, it gives CASSLGTASTYNSPLHF. V and J are TRBV7-8 and TRBJ1-6; possibly TRBD1 for D (6 bases). Germline CDR1 and CDR2: SGHVS and FQNEAQ. The length of the CDR3 is 17 residues. V dropped 1 base and J dropped 2 bases, with 12 bases sitting between them.